This T cell receptor beta chain was sequenced in a study of cytomegalovirus exposure and HLA in healthy donors. The CDR3 extends over 13 amino acids. Germline CDR1 reads MNHNS; CDR2 reads SASEGT. The J segment lost 7 bases and the V segment lost 7 bases, leaving 7 bases of the junction unmatched. Primers: 60 Vbeta forward and 13 Jbeta reverse. Assay used: immunoSEQ multiplex PCR; TCRdb lists only in-frame clones, some missing. The table includes 150,000 to 180,000 clones, roughly three quarters detected once. The sequence derives from a man aged 25-45 years in good health and CMV-seropositive. The specimen sequenced was PBMCs. The chain couples TRBV6-1 to TRBJ1-5, with TRBD1 matching over 7 bases. CDR3 protein: CASNADREQPQHF. CDR3 nucleotide sequence: TGTGCCAGCAATGCCGACAGGGAGCAGCCCCAGCATTTT.